This T cell receptor (beta chain) is from a study of shared clonotypes between healthy human individuals. Study-wide context: The donor group consisted of two women and a few men, aged 18 to 49.

Study results and caveats: Naive subsets generally had larger estimated richness than memory subsets.

This clone was observed a single time. Its cognate antigen is unknown. The same CDR3 is also encoded by other DNA sequences in this sample. There are 14 residues in the CDR3. J lost 5 bases, V lost 0 bases, and 0 bases had no gene match. Germline V gene sequence: CDR1 SGDLS, CDR2 YYNGEE. Measured with immunoSEQ multiplex PCR; TCRdb has only the in-frame clones, and not every one. The sample has roughly 2.5 million clones; more than 90% are singletons. V is TRBV9 and J is TRBJ2-2; 8 nucleotides match TRBD2. Input material: naive CD4+ T cells sorted from blood. Subset noted: CD45RA+ positively selected. The sequence was obtained from a young man in good health. The CDR3 loop reads CASSVAGGTGELFF. The CDR3 nucleotides read TGTGCCAGCAGCGTAGCGGGAGGGACCGGGGAGCTGTTTTTT. Full variable domain (outside the CDR3, taken from reference TRBV9 and TRBJ2-2): DSGVTQTPKHLITATGQRVTLRCSPRSGDLSVYWYQQSLDQGLQFLIQYYNGEERAKGNILERFSAQQFPDLHSELNLSSLELGDSALYFCASSVAGGTGELFFGEGSRLTVL.